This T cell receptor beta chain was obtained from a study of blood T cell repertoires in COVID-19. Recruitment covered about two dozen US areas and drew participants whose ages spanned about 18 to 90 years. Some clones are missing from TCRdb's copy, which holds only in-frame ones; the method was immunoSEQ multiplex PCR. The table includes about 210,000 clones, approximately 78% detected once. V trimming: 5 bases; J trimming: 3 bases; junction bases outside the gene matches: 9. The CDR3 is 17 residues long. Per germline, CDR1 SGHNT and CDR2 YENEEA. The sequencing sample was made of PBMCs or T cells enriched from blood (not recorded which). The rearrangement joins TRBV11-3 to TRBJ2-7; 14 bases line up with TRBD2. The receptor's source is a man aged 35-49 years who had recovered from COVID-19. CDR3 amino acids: CASSPSAGTSGGYEQYF. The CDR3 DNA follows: TGTGCCAGCAGCCCGTCGGCAGGGACTAGCGGGGGCTACGAGCAGTACTTC. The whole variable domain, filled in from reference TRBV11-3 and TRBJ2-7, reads EAGVVQSPRYKIIEKKQPVAFWCNPISGHNTLYWYLQNLGQGPELLIRYENEEAVDDSQLPKDRFSAERLKGVDSTLKIQPAELGDSAVYLCASSPSAGTSGGYEQYFGPGTRLTVT.